This TCR beta chain appears in the sequencing data of a study of T cell repertoires in cytomegalovirus infection. At the level of the study: Peptides in the study included HLA-C-restricted and HLA-B-restricted CMV epitopes.

Trimming pared 1 base from V and 5 bases from J, leaving 6 bases between. The CDR3 runs to 13 residues. The germline V gene has CDR1 SGHAT and CDR2 FQNNGV. TCRdb re-called the reads through MiXCR, storing one row per CDR3 protein. The sample has around 770,000 distinct CDR3 sequences; just under 30% are singletons. The study, taken as a whole, reports: Dominating the ex vivo response were TCR beta clonotypes that were CMV-specific and HLA-C-restricted. Frequencies of public TCR beta families were cumulated, and this identified carriers of CMV plus the relevant HLA.

For this clonotype: Its target is not known. A read error may be the cause here, since a much bigger clone is one base away.

This TCR was recovered from a human donor in good health (CMV status not recorded). Some clones in this sample may be carry-over from other donors' samples. The V gene is TRBV11-2, the J gene TRBJ2-1; no clear D gene. The specimen was cultured CD8+ T cells from PBMCs, collected from culture after CMV antigen stimulation. CDR3 loop: CASSLALNNEQFF. CDR3 DNA: TGTGCCAGCAGCTTAGCCCTCAACAATGAGCAGTTCTTC.